These 8 T cell receptor beta chains came from one sample sequenced in a study of T cells in Graves' hyperthyroidism and ophthalmopathy. Template material for amplifying TCR beta CDR3 regions consisted of RNA transcripts. During a first-round RT-PCR of the TCR CDR3, the HTBI primer set was used. From the multiplex PCR reads, TCRdb called clonotypes with MiXCR, one entry per CDR3 protein. Among roughly 740,000 distinct CDR3 sequences listed, 15% to 20% were seen once. The sequencing sample was made of blood. The receptors derive from a man aged 18 to 30 with Graves' hyperthyroidism.

This clonotype was counted many times. V usage is TRBV28 and J usage is TRBJ2-5, with D possibly TRBD1 on 5 matching bases. CDR1 is MDHEN and CDR2 is SYDVKM in the germline V gene. The CDR3 spans 14 residues. V was shortened by 2 bases and J by 2 bases, with 9 bases between the two germline ends. The CDR3 region has the DNA TGTGCCAGCAGTTTACCCACAGGACAAGAGACCCAGTACTTC. Protein product: CASSLPTGQETQYF. The full variable domain, its missing parts supplied by reference TRBV28 and TRBJ2-5, is DVKVTQSSRYLVKRTGEKVFLECVQDMDHENMFWYRQDPGLGLRLIYFSYDVKMKEKGDIPEGYSVSREKKERFSLILESASTNQTSMYLCASSLPTGQETQYFGPGTRLLVL.

This clonotype was found a few times. The CDR3 spells CASTRGLAGGRGQYF. DNA for the CDR3: TGTGCCAGCACCCGGGGACTAGCGGGAGGCCGGGGGCAGTATTTT. This rearrangement joins TRBV12-3 or TRBV12-4 to TRBJ2-3, with 15 nucleotides matching TRBD2. This CDR3 has 15 residues. J was trimmed by 11 bases and V by 7 bases; bases with no gene match: 10.

This clonotype occurred a few times. V gene TRBV4-3 combines with J gene TRBJ1-4; 11 bases match TRBD1. Germline V lookup: CDR1 LGHNA, CDR2 YSLEER. The CDR3 extends over 15 amino acids. After removal of 1 base from V and 7 bases from J, the junction contained 2 bases not matched to a gene. The DNA of the CDR3 is TGCGCCAGCAGCCAAGCCGGGACAGGGGGTGAAAAACTGTTTTTT. Protein sequence: CASSQAGTGGEKLFF.

A remark on this clonotype: An end of the junction differs from the germline gene, which may be a read error. The rearrangement links TRBV10-3 to TRBJ2-3, with D unclear. Germline values: CDR1 ENHRY, CDR2 SYGVKD. This CDR3 comprises 18 residues. The CDR3 nucleotides read TGTGCCGTCAGTGAGTCGACGTCTTCAAGTGCTAGCACAGATACGCAGTATTTT. Its translation is CAVSESTSSSASTDTQYF.

With regard to this clonotype: The conserved phenylalanine or tryptophan is not found at the CDR3 terminus, so this likely reflects a read error. The genes are TRBV18 and TRBJ1-6, with D possibly being TRBD1 (6 bases). Trimming pared 3 bases from V and 9 bases from J, leaving 18 bases between. CDR1 KGHSH and CDR2 LQKENI come from the germline V gene. The CDR3 is 16 residues long. The DNA for the CDR3 is TGTGCCAGCTCACCCCGGGGGCAGGGGAATCTTTCACCCCTCCACCTT. Residues: CASSPRGQGNLSPLHL.

This chain uses TRBV20-1 with TRBJ1-5; D uncertain. Germline V gives CDR1 DFQATT, CDR2 SNEGSKA (reference sequence). The CDR3 is made up of 13 amino acids. Trimming shortened V by 3 bases and J by 7 bases, and 13 bases separated the two germline ends. CDR3 in DNA: TGCAGTGCTAGTAACCCCAGCAGGCAGCCCCAGCATTTT. The encoded protein is CSASNPSRQPQHF.

This clonotype was counted a few times. This chain links TRBV3-1 with TRBJ2-7; the D is unclear. The ends were cut back, 2 bases at V and 5 bases at J, with 16 bases in the middle. This CDR3 has 15 residues. Germline CDR1 LGHDT, CDR2 YNNKEL (reference sequence). CDR3: CASSQFELGLHEQYF. The CDR3 DNA reads TGTGCCAGCAGCCAATTTGAGTTAGGGCTGCACGAGCAGTACTTC.

This clonotype was picked up many times. V is TRBV27 and J is TRBJ2-1; 9 nucleotides align to TRBD2. Germline CDR1 is MNHEY and CDR2 is SMNVEV (reference sequence). The V gene end was trimmed by 5 bases and the J gene end by 7 bases; junction bases not matched to a gene: 15. The CDR3 has 17 amino acids. CDR3 bases: TGTGCCAGCAGTCCCCCCTTCCCCGGGACTAGCAGGAATGAGCAGTTCTTC. Its protein product is CASSPPFPGTSRNEQFF.